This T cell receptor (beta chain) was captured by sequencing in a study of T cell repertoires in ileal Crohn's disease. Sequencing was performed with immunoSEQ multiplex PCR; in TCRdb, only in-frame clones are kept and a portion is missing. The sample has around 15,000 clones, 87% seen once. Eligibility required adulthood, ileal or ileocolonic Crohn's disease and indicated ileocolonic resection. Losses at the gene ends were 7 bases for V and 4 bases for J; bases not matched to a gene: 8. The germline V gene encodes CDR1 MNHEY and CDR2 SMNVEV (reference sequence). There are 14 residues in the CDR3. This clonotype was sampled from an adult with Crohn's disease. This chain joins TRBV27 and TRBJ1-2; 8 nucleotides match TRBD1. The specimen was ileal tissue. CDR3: CASTQGTGGYGYTF. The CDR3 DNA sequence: TGTGCCAGCACCCAGGGCACAGGGGGCTATGGCTACACCTTC.